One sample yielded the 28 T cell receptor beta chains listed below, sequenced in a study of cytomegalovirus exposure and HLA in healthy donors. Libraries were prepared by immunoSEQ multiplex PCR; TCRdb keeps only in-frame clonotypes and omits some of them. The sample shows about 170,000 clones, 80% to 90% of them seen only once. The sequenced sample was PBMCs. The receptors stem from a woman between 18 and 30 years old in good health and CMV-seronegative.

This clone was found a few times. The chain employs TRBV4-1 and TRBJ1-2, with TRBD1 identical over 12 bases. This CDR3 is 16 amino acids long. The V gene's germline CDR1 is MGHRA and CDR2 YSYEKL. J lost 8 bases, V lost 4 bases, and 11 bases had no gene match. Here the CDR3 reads CASSRSQGQGAWGYTF. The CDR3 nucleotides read TGCGCCAGCAGCCGAAGCCAGGGACAGGGGGCGTGGGGCTACACCTTC.

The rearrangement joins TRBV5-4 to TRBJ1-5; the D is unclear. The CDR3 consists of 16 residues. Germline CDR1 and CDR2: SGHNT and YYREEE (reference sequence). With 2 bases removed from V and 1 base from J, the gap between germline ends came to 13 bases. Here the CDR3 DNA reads TGTGCCAGCAGCTTCGTTCCGGGTCAGAGCAATCAGCCCCAGCATTTT. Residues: CASSFVPGQSNQPQHF. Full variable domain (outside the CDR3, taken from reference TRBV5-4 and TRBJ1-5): ETGVTQSPTHLIKTRGQQVTLRCSSQSGHNTVSWYQQALGQGPQFIFQYYREEENGRGNFPPRFSGLQFPNYSSELNVNALELDDSALYLCASSFVPGQSNQPQHFGDGTRLSIL.

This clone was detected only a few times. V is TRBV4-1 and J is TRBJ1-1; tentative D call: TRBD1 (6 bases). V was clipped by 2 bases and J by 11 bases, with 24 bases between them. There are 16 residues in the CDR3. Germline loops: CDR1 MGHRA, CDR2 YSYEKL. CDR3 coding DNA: TGCGCCAGCAGCCAACCCAATTTGCAGGGGTTTTCCTTGGCTTTCTTT. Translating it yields CASSQPNLQGFSLAFF.

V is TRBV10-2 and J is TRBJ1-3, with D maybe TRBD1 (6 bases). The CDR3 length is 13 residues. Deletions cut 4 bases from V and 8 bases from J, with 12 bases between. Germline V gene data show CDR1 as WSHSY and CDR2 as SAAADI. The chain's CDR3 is CASSADRWDTIYF. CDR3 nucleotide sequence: TGCGCCAGCAGTGCAGACAGGTGGGACACCATATATTTT.

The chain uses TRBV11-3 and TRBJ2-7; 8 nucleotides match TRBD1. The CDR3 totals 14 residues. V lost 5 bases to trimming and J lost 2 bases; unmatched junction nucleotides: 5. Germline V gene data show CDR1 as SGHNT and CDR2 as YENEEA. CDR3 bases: TGTGCCAGCAGCCCGGACAGGGCCCCCTACGAGCAGTACTTC. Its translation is CASSPDRAPYEQYF.

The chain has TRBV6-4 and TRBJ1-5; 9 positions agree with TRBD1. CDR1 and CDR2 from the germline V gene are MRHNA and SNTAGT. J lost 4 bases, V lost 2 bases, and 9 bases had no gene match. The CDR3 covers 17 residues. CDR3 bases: TGTGCCAGCAGTGACCGGGACAGGGTGGGGGATAATCAGCCCCAGCATTTT. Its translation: CASSDRDRVGDNQPQHF.

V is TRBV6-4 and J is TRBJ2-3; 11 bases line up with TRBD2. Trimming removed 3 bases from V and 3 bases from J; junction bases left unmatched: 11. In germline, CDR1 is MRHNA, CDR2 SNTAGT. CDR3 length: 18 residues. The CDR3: CASSEYLWASGRTDTQYF. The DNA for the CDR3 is TGTGCCAGCAGTGAATACCTCTGGGCTAGCGGGAGGACAGATACGCAGTATTTT.

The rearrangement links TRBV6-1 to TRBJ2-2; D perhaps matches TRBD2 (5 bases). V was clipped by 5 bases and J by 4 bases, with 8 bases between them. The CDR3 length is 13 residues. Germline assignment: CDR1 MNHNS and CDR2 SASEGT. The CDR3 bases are TGTGCCAGCAGTTGGGAGCGCACCGGGGAGCTGTTTTTT. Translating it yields CASSWERTGELFF.

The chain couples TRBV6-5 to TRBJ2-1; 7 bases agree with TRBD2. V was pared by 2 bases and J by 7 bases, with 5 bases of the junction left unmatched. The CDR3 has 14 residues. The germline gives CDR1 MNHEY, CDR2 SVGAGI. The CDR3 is CASSYRGGLNEQFF. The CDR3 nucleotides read TGTGCCAGCAGTTACAGGGGAGGGTTGAATGAGCAGTTCTTC.

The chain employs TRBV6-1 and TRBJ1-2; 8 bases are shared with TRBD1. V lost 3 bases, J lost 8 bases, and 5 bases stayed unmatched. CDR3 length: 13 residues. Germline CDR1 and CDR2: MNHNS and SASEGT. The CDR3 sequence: CASSEQGARGYTF. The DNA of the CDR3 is TGTGCCAGCAGTGAGCAGGGGGCGCGAGGCTACACCTTC.

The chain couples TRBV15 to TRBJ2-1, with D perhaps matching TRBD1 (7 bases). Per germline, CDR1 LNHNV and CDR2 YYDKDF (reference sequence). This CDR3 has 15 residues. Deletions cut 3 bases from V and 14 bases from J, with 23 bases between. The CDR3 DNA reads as TGTGCCACCAGCAGCGGAGGGGGCCGGATGGGAATGGAGTTCTTC. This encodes CATSSGGGRMGMEFF.

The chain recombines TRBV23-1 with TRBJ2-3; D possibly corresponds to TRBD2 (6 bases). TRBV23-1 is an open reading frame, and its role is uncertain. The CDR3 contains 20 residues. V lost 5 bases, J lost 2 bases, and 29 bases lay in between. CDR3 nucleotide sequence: TGCGCCAGCAGTTTTCGGAGGGCCGGAGGCCTTGGGGTGACCACAGATACGCAGTATTTT. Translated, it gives CASSFRRAGGLGVTTDTQYF.

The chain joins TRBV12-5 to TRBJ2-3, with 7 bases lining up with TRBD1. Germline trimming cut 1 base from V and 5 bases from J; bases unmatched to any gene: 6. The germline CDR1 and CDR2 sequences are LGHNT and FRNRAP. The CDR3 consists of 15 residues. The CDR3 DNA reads TGTGCTAGTGGTTTGGGGACAGGCCGTCAAGATACGCAGTATTTT. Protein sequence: CASGLGTGRQDTQYF. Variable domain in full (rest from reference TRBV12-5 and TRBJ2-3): DARVTQTPRHKVTEMGQEVTMRCQPILGHNTVFWYRQTMMQGLELLAYFRNRAPLDDSGMPKDRFSAEMPDATLATLKIQPSEPRDSAVYFCASGLGTGRQDTQYFGPGTRLTVL.

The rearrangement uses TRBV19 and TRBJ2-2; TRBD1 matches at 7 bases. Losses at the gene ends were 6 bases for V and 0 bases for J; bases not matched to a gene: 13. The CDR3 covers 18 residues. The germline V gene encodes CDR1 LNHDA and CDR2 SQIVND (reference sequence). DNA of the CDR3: TGTGCCAGTAGCAGGGGGTCGGGGAGTTCATCGAACACCGGGGAGCTGTTTTTT. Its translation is CASSRGSGSSSNTGELFF. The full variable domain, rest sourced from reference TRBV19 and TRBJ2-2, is DGGITQSPKYLFRKEGQNVTLSCEQNLNHDAMYWYRQDPGQGLRLIYYSQIVNDFQKGDIAEGYSVSREKKESFPLTVTSAQKNPTAFYLCASSRGSGSSSNTGELFFGEGSRLTVL.

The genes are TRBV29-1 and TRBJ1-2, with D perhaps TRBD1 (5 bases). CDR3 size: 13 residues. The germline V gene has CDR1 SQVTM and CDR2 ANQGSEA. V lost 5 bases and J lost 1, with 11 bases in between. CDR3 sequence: CSVTPGFNYGYTF. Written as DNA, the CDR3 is TGCAGCGTTACCCCAGGGTTTAACTATGGCTACACCTTC.

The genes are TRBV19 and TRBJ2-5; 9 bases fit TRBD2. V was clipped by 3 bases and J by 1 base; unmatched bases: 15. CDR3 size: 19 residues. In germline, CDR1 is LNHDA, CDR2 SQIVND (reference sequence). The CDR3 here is CASSISGASGMRSQETQYF. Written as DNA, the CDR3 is TGTGCCAGTAGTATCTCGGGAGCTAGCGGGATGAGGAGCCAAGAGACCCAGTACTTC.

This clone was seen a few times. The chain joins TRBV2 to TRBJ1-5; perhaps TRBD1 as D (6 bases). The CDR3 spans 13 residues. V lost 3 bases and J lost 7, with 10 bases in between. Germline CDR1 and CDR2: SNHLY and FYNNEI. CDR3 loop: CASSEGQGQPQHF. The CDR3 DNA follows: TGTGCCAGCAGTGAGGGTCAGGGGCAGCCCCAGCATTTT.

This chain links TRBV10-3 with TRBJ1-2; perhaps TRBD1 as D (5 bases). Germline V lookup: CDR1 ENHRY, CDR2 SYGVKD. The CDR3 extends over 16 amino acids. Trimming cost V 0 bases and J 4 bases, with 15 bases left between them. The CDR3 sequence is CAISESGGGVLYGYTF. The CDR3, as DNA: TGTGCCATCAGTGAGTCCGGGGGGGGAGTACTCTATGGCTACACCTTC.

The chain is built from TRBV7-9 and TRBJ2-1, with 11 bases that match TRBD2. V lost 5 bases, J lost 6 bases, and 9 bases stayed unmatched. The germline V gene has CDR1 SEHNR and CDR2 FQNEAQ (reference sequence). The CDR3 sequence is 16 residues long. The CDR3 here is CASSETSGSRTNEQFF. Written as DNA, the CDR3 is TGTGCCAGCAGCGAAACTAGCGGGAGTAGAACCAATGAGCAGTTCTTC.

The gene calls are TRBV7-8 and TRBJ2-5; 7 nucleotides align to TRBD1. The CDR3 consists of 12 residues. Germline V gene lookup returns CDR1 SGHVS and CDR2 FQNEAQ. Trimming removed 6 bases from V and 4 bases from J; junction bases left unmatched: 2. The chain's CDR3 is CASRQGRETQYF. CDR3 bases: TGTGCCAGCAGACAGGGGCGAGAGACCCAGTACTTC.

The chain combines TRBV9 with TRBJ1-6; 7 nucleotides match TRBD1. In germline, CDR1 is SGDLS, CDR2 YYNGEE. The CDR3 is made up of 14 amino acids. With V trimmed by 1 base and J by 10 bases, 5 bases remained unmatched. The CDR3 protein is CASSVSRGDSPLHF. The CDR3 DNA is TGTGCCAGCAGCGTAAGCAGGGGGGACTCACCCCTCCACTTT.

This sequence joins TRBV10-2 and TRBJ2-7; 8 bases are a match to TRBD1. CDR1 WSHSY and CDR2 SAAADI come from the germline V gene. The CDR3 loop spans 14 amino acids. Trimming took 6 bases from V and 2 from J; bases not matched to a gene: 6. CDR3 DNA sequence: TGCGCCAGCAGAGGAGGACAGGGAACCTACGAGCAGTACTTC. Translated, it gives CASRGGQGTYEQYF.

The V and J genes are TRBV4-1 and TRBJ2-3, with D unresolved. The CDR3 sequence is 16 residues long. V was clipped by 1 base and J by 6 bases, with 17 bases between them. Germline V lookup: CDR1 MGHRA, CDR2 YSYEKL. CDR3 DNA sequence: TGCGCCAGCAGCCAAGCCTCAGGTCGCAACTTGGATACGCAGTATTTT. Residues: CASSQASGRNLDTQYF.

CDR3 sequence reads: CASSQVFSGHRTDTQYF. Here the CDR3 DNA reads TGCGCCAGCAGCCAAGTTTTCTCGGGACACCGCACAGATACGCAGTATTTT. The chain uses TRBV4-3 and TRBJ2-3; perhaps TRBD1 as D (6 bases). The CDR3 has 17 amino acids. CDR1 LGHNA and CDR2 YSLEER come from the germline V gene. Between the trimmed V and J ends, which lost 1 base and 1 base, there was a span of 15 bases.

The CDR3 bases are TGTGCCAGCAGTTTCGGGACAGGGGGAAATGAGCAGTTCTTC. Translated: CASSFGTGGNEQFF. The chain has TRBV6-6 and TRBJ2-1, with 11 bases aligning to TRBD1. V lost 4 bases to trimming and J lost 7 bases; unmatched junction nucleotides: 3. The CDR3 is 14 amino acids. Germline CDR1 MNHNY, CDR2 SVGAGI (reference sequence).

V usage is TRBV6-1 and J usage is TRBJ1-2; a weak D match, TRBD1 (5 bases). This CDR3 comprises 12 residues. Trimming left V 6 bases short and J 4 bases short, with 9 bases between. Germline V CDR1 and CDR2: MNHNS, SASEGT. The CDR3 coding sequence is TGTGCCAGCAGACGTCAGGGCTATGGCTACACCTTC. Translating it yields CASRRQGYGYTF.

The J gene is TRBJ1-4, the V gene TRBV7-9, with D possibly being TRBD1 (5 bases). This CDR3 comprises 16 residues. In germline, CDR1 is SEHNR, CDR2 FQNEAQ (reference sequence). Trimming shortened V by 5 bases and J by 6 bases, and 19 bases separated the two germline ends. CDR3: CASSVVPTAGDEKLFF. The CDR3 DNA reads TGTGCCAGCAGCGTCGTGCCAACGGCGGGGGATGAAAAACTGTTTTTT.

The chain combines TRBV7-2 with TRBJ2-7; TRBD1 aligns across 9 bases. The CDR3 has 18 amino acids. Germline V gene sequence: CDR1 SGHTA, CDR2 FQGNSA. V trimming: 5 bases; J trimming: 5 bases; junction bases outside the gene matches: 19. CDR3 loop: CASSQTGTGSILRHEQYF. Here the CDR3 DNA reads TGTGCCAGCAGCCAAACCGGGACAGGGTCCATTCTCCGCCACGAGCAGTACTTC.